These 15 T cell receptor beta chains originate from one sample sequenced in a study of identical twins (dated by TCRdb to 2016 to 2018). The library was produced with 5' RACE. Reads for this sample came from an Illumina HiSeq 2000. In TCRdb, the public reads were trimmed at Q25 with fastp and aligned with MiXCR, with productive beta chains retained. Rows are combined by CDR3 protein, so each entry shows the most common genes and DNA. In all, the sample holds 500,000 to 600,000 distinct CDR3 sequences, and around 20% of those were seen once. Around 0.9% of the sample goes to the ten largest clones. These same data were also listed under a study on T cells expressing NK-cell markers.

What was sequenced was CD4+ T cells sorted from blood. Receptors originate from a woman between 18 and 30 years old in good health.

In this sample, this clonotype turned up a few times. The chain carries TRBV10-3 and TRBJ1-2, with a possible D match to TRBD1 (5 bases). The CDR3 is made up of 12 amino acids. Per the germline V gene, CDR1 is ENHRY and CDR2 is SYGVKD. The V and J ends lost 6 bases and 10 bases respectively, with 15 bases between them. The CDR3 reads CAISGTAVNYTF. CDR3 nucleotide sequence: TGTGCCATCAGCGGGACCGCCGTAAACTACACCTTC.

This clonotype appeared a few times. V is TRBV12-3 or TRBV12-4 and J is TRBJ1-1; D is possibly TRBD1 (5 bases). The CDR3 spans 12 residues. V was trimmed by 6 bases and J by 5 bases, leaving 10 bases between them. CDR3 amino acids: CASRISGTEAFF. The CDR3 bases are TGTGCCAGCAGGATCTCAGGGACTGAAGCTTTCTTT.

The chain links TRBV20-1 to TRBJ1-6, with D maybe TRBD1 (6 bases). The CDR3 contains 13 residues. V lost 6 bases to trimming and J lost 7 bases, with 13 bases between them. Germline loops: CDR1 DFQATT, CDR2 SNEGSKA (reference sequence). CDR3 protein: CSATGQRNSPLHF. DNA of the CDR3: TGCAGTGCCACAGGACAGAGGAATTCACCCCTCCACTTT.

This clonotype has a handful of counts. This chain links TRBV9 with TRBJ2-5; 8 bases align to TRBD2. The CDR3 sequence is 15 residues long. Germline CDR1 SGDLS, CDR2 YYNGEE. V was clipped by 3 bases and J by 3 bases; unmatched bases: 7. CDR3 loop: CASSAGTRGEETQYF. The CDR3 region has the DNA TGTGCCAGCAGCGCCGGGACTAGAGGGGAAGAGACCCAGTACTTC. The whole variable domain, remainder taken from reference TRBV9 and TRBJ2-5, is DSGVTQTPKHLITATGQRVTLRCSPRSGDLSVYWYQQSLDQGLQFLIQYYNGEERAKGNILERFSAQQFPDLHSELNLSSLELGDSALYFCASSAGTRGEETQYFGPGTRLLVL.

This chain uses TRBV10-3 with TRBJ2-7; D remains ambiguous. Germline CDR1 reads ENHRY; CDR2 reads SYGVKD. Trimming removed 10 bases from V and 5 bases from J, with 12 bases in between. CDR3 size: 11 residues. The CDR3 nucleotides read TGTGCCACGGTGGGATCTCACGAGCAGTACTTC. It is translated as CATVGSHEQYF.

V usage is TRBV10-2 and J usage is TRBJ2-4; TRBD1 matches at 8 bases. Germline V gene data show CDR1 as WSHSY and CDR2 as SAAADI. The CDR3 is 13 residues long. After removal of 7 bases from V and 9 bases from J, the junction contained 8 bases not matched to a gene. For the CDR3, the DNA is TGCGCCAGCACTGCGGACAGGGTCAGCATTCAGTACTTC. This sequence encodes CASTADRVSIQYF.

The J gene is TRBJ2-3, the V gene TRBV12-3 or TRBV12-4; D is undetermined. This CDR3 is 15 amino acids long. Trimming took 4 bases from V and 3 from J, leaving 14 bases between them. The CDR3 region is CASSWRGGRTDTQYF. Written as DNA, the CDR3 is TGTGCCAGCAGTTGGAGAGGTGGTCGAACAGATACGCAGTATTTT.

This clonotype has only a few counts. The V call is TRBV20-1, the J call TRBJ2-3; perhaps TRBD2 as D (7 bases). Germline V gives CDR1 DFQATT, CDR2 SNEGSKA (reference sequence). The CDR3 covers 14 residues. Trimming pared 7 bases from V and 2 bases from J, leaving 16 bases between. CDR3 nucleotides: TGCAGTGAATCTCGGGGGGCCGTCACAGATACGCAGTATTTT. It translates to CSESRGAVTDTQYF.

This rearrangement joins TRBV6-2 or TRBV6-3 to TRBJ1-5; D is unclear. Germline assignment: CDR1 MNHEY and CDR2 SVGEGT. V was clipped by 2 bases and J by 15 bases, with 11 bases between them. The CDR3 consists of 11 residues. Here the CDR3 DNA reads TGTGCCAGCAGTTACCCCGGTGGAAGGCATTTT. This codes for CASSYPGGRHF.

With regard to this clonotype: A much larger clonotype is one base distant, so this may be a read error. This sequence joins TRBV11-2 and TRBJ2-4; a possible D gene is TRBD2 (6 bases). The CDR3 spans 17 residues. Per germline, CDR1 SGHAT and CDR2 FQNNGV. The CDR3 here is CASSLSRVGGAKNIQHF. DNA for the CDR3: TGTGCCAGCAGCCTATCTAGAGTCGGAGGGGCCAAAAACATTCAGCACTTC.

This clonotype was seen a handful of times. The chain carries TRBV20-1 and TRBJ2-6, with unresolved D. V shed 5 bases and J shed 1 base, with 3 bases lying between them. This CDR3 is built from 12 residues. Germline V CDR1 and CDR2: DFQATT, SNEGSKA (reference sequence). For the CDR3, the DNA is TGCAGTGCTCAATCTGGGGCCAACGTCCTGACTTTC. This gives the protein CSAQSGANVLTF.

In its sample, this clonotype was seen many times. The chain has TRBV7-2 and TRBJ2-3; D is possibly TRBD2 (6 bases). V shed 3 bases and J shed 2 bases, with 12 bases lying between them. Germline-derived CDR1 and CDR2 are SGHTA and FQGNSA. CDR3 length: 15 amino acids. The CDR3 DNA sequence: TGTGCCAGCAGCTTCGAGGGGAGGATCACAGATACGCAGTATTTT. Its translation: CASSFEGRITDTQYF.

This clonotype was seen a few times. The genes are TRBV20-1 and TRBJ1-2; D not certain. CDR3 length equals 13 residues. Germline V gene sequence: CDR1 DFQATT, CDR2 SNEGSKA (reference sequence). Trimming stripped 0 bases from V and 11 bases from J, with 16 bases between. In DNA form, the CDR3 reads TGCAGTGCTAGAGATGTTTCAACTTGGTGGTACACCTTC. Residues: CSARDVSTWWYTF.

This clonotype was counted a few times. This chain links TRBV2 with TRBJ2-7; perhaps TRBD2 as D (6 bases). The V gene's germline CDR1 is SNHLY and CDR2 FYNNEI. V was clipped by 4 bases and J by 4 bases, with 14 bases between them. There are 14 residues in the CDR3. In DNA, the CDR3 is TGTGCCAGCAGTGGGAACCTAGCGTTTTACGAGCAGTACTTC. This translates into CASSGNLAFYEQYF.

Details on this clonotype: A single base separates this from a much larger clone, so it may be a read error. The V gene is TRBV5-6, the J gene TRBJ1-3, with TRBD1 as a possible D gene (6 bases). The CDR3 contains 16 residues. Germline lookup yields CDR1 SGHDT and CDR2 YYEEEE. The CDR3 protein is CASSVYGGGSGNAIYF. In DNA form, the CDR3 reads TGTGCCAGCAGCGTCTATGGGGGGGGCTCTGGAAACGCCATATATTTT.